The 4 T cell receptor beta chains in this list originate from one sample, sequenced in a study of blood T cell repertoires in COVID-19. The protocol was immunoSEQ multiplex PCR, while the TCRdb copy is restricted to in-frame clones and leaves out a portion. The sample has roughly 350,000 clones; more than 75% are singletons. The sample consisted of peripheral blood. Receptors originate from a woman aged 50 to 60 with COVID-19, enrolled during active disease.

This clone was seen just once. This CDR3 is CASSTHGDRAGYTF. The CDR3 coding sequence is TGTGCCAGCAGTACGCACGGGGACAGGGCTGGCTACACCTTC. This chain connects TRBV27 to TRBJ1-2; 9 bases agree with TRBD1. Germline trimming cut 5 bases from V and 7 bases from J; bases unmatched to any gene: 8. The CDR3 has 14 residues. Germline V gene data show CDR1 as MNHEY and CDR2 as SMNVEV (reference sequence).

Worth noting for this clone: The junction departs from the called germline gene at one end, perhaps through a read error. The chain uses TRBV7-7 and TRBJ2-1; 11 positions match TRBD2. From germline, CDR1 is SSHAT and CDR2 FNYEAQ (reference sequence). This CDR3 region has 15 residues. Written as DNA, the CDR3 is TGTGCTAGCAGCAGACTAGCGGGAAAGTACAATGAGCAGTTCTTC. Protein sequence: CASSRLAGKYNEQFF.

V usage is TRBV30 and J usage is TRBJ1-2, with D possibly matching TRBD1 (6 bases). The CDR3 has 12 residues. Germline lookup yields CDR1 GTSNPN and CDR2 SVGIG (reference sequence). The CDR3 coding sequence is TGTGCTCTAAGGGGGGGCGACTATGGCTACACCTTC. Its protein is CALRGGDYGYTF.

This clone came up a few times. V is TRBV7-9 and J is TRBJ1-1, with D uncertain. The ends were cut back, 4 bases at V and 4 bases at J, with 7 bases in the middle. This CDR3 has 12 residues. CDR1 and CDR2 from the germline V gene are SEHNR and FQNEAQ (reference sequence). In nucleotides, the CDR3 is TGTGCCAGCAGCTCGGGTCGCACTGAAGCTTTCTTT. Protein: CASSSGRTEAFF.